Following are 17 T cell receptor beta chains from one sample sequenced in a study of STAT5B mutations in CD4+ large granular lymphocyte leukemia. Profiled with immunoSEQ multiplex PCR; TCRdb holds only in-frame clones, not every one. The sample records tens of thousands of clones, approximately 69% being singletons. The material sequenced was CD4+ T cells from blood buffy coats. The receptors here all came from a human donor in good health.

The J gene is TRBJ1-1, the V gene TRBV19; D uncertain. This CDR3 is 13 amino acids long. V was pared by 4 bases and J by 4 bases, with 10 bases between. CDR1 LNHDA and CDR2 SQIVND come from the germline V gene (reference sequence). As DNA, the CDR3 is TGTGCCAGTAGTAGGAGGGAAGGCACTGAAGCTTTCTTT. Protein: CASSRREGTEAFF.

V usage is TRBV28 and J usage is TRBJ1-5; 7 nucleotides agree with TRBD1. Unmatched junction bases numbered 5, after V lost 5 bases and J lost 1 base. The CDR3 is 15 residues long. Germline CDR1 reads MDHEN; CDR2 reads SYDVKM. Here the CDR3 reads CASSVTGNSNQPQHF. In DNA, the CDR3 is TGTGCCAGCAGTGTGACAGGGAACAGCAATCAGCCCCAGCATTTT. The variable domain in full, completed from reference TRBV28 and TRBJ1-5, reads DVKVTQSSRYLVKRTGEKVFLECVQDMDHENMFWYRQDPGLGLRLIYFSYDVKMKEKGDIPEGYSVSREKKERFSLILESASTNQTSMYLCASSVTGNSNQPQHFGDGTRLSIL.

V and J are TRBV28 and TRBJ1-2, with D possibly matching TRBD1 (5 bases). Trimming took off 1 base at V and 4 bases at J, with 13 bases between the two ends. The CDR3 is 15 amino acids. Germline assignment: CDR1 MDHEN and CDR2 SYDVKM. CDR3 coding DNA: TGTGCCAGCAGTTTATTGGCGTTCGGGGGCTATGGCTACACCTTC. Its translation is CASSLLAFGGYGYTF.

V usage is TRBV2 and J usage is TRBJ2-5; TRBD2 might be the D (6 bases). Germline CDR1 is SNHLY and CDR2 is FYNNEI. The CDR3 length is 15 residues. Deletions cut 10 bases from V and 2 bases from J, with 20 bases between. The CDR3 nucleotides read TGTGCCACCCTGGATGGGGGGAAAGTTCAAGAGACCCAGTACTTC. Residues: CATLDGGKVQETQYF.

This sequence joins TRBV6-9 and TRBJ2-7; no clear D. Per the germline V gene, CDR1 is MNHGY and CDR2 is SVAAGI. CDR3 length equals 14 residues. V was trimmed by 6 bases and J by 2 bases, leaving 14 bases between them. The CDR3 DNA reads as TGTGCCAGCAGCTTGGCCAGCGAAGCCTACGAGCAGTACTTC. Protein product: CASSLASEAYEQYF.

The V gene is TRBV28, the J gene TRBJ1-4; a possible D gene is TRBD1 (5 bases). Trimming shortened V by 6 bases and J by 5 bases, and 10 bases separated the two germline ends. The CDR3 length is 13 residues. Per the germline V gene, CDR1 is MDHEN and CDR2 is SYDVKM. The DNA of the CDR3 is TGTGCCAGCAGCCGGGGCTTGAATGAAAAACTGTTTTTT. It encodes CASSRGLNEKLFF.

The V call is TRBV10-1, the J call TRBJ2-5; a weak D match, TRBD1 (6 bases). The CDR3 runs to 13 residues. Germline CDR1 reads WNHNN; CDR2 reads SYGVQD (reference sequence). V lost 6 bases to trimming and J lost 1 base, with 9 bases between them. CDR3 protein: CASSGQIQETQYF. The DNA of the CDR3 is TGCGCCAGCAGCGGACAGATCCAAGAGACCCAGTACTTC.

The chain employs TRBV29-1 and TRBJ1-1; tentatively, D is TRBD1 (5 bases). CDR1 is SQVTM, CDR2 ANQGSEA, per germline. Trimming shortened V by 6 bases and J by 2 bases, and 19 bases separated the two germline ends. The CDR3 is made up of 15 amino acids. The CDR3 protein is CSVGVLGGPNTEAFF. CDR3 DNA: TGCAGCGTGGGGGTGCTTGGAGGCCCAAACACTGAAGCTTTCTTT.

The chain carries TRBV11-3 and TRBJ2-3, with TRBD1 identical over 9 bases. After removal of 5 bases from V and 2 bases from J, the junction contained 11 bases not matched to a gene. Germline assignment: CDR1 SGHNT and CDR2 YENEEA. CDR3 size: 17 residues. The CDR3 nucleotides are TGTGCCAGCAGCCCGCGTAAGGGGACAGGGCCCACAGATACGCAGTATTTT. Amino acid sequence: CASSPRKGTGPTDTQYF.

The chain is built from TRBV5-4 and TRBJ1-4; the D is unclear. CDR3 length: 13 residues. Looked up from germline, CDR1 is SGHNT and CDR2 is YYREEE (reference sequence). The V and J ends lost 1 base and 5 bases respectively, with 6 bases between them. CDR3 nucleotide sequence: TGTGCCAGCAGCTTGAGGGAAAATGAAAAACTGTTTTTT. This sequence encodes CASSLRENEKLFF.

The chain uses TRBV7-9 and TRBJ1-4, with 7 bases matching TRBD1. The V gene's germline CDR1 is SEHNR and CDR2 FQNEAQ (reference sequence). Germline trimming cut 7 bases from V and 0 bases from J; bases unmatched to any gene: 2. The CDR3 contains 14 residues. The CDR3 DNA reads TGTGCCAGCACGGACAGGACAACTAATGAAAAACTGTTTTTT. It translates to CASTDRTTNEKLFF.

This CDR3 reads CASSPGLAGGGNEQFF. The CDR3 coding sequence is TGTGCCAGTAGTCCTGGACTAGCGGGGGGAGGTAATGAGCAGTTCTTC. V usage is TRBV19 and J usage is TRBJ2-1; 14 positions agree with TRBD2. This CDR3 has 16 amino acids. With 5 bases clipped from V and 7 bases from J, the junction kept 7 bases outside the gene matches. Germline V gene data show CDR1 as LNHDA and CDR2 as SQIVND (reference sequence).

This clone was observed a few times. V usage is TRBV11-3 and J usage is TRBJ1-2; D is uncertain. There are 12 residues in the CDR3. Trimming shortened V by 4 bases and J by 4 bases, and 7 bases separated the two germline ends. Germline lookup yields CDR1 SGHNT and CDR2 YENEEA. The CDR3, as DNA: TGTGCCAGCAGCTCGGGCGTCTATGGCTACACCTTC. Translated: CASSSGVYGYTF. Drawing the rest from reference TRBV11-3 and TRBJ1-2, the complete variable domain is EAGVVQSPRYKIIEKKQPVAFWCNPISGHNTLYWYLQNLGQGPELLIRYENEEAVDDSQLPKDRFSAERLKGVDSTLKIQPAELGDSAVYLCASSSGVYGYTFGSGTRLTVV.

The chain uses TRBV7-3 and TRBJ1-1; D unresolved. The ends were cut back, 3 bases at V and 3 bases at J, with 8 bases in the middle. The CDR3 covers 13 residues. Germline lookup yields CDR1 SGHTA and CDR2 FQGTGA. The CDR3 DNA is TGTGCCAGCAGCTTCTCGTATGACACTGAAGCTTTCTTT. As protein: CASSFSYDTEAFF.

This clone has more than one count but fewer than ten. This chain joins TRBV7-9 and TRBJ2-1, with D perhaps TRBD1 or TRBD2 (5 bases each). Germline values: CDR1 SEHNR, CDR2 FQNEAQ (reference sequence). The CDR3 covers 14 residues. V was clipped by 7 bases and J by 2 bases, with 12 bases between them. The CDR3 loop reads CASTRDLTYNEQFF. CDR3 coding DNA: TGTGCCAGCACCCGGGACCTTACCTACAATGAGCAGTTCTTC.

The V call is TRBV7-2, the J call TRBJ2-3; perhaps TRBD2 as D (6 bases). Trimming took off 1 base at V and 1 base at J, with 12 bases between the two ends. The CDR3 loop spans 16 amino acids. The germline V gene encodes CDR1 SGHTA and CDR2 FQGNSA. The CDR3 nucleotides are TGTGCCAGCAGCTTAGGTGGGACTCACCGCACAGATACGCAGTATTTT. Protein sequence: CASSLGGTHRTDTQYF.

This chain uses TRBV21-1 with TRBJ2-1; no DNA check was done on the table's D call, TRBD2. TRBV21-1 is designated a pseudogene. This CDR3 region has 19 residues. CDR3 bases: TGTGCCAGCAGCAGAATCGGGACTAGCGGGAGTCGGGCCTACAATGAGCAGTTCTTC. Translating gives CASSRIGTSGSRAYNEQFF.